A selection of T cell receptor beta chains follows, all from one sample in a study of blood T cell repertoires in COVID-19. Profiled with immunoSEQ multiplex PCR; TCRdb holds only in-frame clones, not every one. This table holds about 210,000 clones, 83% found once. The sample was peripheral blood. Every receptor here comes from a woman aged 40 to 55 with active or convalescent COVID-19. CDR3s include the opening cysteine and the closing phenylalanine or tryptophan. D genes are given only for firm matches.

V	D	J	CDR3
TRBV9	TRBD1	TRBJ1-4	CASSTPGQGEKLFF
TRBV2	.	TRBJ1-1	CASGSDLNTEAFF
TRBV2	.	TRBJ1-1	CASIYRVKDTEAFF
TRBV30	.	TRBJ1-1	CAWSAALLNTEAFF
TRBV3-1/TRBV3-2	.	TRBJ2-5	CASGGRSWETQYF
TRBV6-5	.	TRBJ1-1	CASSMQGATEAFF
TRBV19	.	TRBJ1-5	CASEDSSNQPQHF
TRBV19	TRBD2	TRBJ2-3	CASSSPWTSGRTDTQYF
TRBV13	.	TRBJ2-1	CASSSDISSYNEQFF
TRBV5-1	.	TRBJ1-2	CASSLPRFTNYGYTF
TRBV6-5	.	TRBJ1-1	CASSLTGPTEAFF
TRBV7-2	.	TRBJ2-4	CASSLAAGYIQYF
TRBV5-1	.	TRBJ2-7	CASSLSESVVSREQYF
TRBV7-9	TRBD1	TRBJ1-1	CASTEYRGPTEAFF
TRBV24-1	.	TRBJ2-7	CATSDSSTGTSYEQYF
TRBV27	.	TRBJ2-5	CASSSWGREIQETQYF
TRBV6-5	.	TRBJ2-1	CASRGQYNEQFF
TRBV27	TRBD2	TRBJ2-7	CASRQLAGDIYEQYF
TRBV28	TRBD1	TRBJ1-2	CAAETGVGYGYTF
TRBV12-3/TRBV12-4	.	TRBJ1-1	CASTPRVNTEAFF
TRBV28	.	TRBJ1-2	CASKGGARYGYTF
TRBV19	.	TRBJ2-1	CASSRDNYNEQFF
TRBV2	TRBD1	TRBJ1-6	CATGREGASSPLHF
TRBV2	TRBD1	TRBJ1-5	CASSRTGVGYQPQHF
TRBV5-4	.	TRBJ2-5	CASSLTTGGGETQYF
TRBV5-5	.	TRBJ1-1	CASSLVRQMNTEAFF
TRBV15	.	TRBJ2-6	CATRSSGANVLTF
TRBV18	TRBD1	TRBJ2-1	CASSPPGWTGEVNEQFF
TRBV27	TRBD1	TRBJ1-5	CASSSGTGGKQPQHF
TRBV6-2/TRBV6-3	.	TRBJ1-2	CASSYSVPGAPYGYTF
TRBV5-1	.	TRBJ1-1	CARSLGGGDSTEAFF
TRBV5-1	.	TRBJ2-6	CASSSNPGANVLTF